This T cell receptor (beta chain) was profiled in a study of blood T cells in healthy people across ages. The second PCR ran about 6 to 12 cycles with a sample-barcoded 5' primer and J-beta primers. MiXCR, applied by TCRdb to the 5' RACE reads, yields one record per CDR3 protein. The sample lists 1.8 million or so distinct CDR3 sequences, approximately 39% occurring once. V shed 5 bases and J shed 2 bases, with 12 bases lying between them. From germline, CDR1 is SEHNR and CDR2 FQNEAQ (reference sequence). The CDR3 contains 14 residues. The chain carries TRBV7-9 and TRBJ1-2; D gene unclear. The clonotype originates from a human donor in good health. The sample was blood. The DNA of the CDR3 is TGTGCCAGCAGCCGCAGTCAACCGAACTATGGCTACACCTTC. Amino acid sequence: CASSRSQPNYGYTF. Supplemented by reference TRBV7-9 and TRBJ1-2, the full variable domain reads DTGVSQNPRHKITKRGQNVTFRCDPISEHNRLYWYRQTLGQGPEFLTYFQNEAQLEKSRLLSDRFSAERPKGSFSTLEIQRTEQGDSAMYLCASSRSQPNYGYTFGSGTRLTVV.